These 11 T cell receptor beta chains originate from one sample sequenced in a study of T-cell reconstitution after alpha-beta-depleted transplantation in children. Researchers prepared the TCRbeta library using unique molecular identifiers, the study reports. TCRdb redid the calling of the PCR reads with MiXCR, one entry per CDR3 protein. The table has about a million distinct CDR3 sequences, around 30% seen once. The sample consisted of PBMCs, mostly from graft donor cells, taken 360 days after TCRalphabeta/CD19-depleted stem cell transplant. The source is a boy in the first two years of life who had a stem cell transplant for SCID, so the T cells may come from the graft donor.

This clonotype was observed a handful of times. The chain carries TRBV9 and TRBJ2-1; D possibly corresponds to TRBD1 (6 bases). Between the trimmed V and J ends, which lost 5 bases and 10 bases, there was a span of 13 bases. Germline V gene sequence: CDR1 SGDLS, CDR2 YYNGEE. The CDR3 length is 12 residues. The CDR3 sequence is CASSAQGWEQFF. In DNA, the CDR3 is TGTGCCAGCAGTGCTCAGGGGTGGGAGCAGTTCTTC.

This clonotype was observed a handful of times. The genes are TRBV3-1 and TRBJ2-6, with D possibly TRBD2 on 5 matching bases. The CDR3 length is 17 residues. Germline CDR1 LGHDT, CDR2 YNNKEL (reference sequence). V lost 1 base and J lost 0, with 10 bases in between. CDR3 amino acids: CASSQATGSSGANVLTF. The CDR3 bases are TGTGCCAGCAGCCAAGCAACGGGGAGCTCTGGGGCCAACGTCCTGACTTTC.

The chain joins TRBV7-7 to TRBJ2-4; 8 nucleotides line up with TRBD1. The CDR3 spans 15 residues. The germline V gene has CDR1 SSHAT and CDR2 FNYEAQ (reference sequence). Trimming cost V 5 bases and J 4 bases; bases outside gene matches: 7. CDR3 sequence: CASSQRTGLKNIQYF. In DNA, the CDR3 is TGTGCCAGCAGCCAAAGGACAGGGTTGAAAAACATTCAGTACTTC.

This clonotype was recorded a few times. The chain uses TRBV7-9 and TRBJ2-7, with D unresolved. V gave up 1 base and J gave up 5 bases, with 6 bases separating them. This CDR3 is 12 amino acids long. The V gene's germline CDR1 is SEHNR and CDR2 FQNEAQ (reference sequence). The CDR3 sequence: CASSLDGNEQYF. CDR3 in DNA: TGTGCCAGCAGCTTAGACGGTAACGAGCAGTACTTC.

This clonotype was seen a handful of times. The chain uses TRBV5-1 and TRBJ1-5; 7 bases are shared with TRBD1. This CDR3 is built from 14 residues. Germline CDR1 is SGHRS and CDR2 is YFSETQ. Losses at the gene ends were 7 bases for V and 6 bases for J; bases not matched to a gene: 10. The CDR3 is CASRSGQDGQPQHF. The CDR3 DNA reads as TGCGCCAGCCGGAGCGGACAGGACGGTCAGCCCCAGCATTTT.

This clonotype was recorded a few times. The chain uses TRBV27 and TRBJ2-7; D is ambiguous. Trimming took off 4 bases at V and 3 bases at J, with 31 bases between the two ends. The CDR3 contains 20 residues. Germline CDR1 MNHEY, CDR2 SMNVEV (reference sequence). The CDR3 coding sequence is TGTGCCAGCAGTTCCGTTCAGGTTCATTCCTTTTCTCTGTCCGACTACGAGCAGTACTTC. Translation: CASSSVQVHSFSLSDYEQYF.

This clonotype has a handful of counts. V gene TRBV5-1 combines with J gene TRBJ2-3, with D tentatively TRBD2 (6 bases). Germline V lookup: CDR1 SGHRS, CDR2 YFSETQ. This CDR3 has 17 residues. V was clipped by 5 bases and J by 4 bases, with 23 bases between them. CDR3 nucleotide sequence: TGCGCCAGCAGTCGACTAGTGAACGCTGCCGCCGCAGATACGCAGTATTTT. Translating gives CASSRLVNAAAADTQYF.

The chain combines TRBV19 with TRBJ2-1, with TRBD2 matching over 16 bases. CDR3 length: 16 amino acids. Germline assignment: CDR1 LNHDA and CDR2 SQIVND (reference sequence). V gave up 5 bases and J gave up 9 bases; unmatched junction bases: 7. The chain's CDR3 is CASSPGLAGGPSEQFF. In nucleotides, the CDR3 is TGTGCCAGTAGTCCGGGACTAGCGGGGGGGCCTAGTGAGCAGTTCTTC.

This clonotype was seen many times. J is TRBJ2-7 and V is TRBV7-2; the match to TRBD2 covers 8 bases. V shed 9 bases, J shed 0 bases, and the junction held 10 bases outside the gene matches. This CDR3 spans 15 amino acids. The germline gives CDR1 SGHTA, CDR2 FQGNSA. CDR3 in amino acids: CASSLVGTSSYEQYF. In DNA, the CDR3 is TGTGCCAGTTCGTTGGTGGGGACTAGCTCCTACGAGCAGTACTTC.

This rearrangement joins TRBV19 to TRBJ2-7, with TRBD1 matching over 7 bases. From germline, CDR1 is LNHDA and CDR2 SQIVND (reference sequence). CDR3 length: 17 amino acids. V was clipped by 4 bases and J by 3 bases; unmatched bases: 15. The CDR3 nucleotides read TGTGCCAGTAGTACCAGACCGACAGGGCTACACATCTACGAGCAGTACTTC. This sequence encodes CASSTRPTGLHIYEQYF.

J is TRBJ1-5 and V is TRBV10-3, with TRBD1 matching over 10 bases. This CDR3 region has 15 residues. Germline V gene data show CDR1 as ENHRY and CDR2 as SYGVKD. V was pared by 5 bases and J by 7 bases, with 8 bases of the junction left unmatched. The chain's CDR3 is CAISRTGTGDQPQHF. The CDR3 DNA sequence: TGTGCCATCAGTAGGACCGGGACAGGGGACCAGCCCCAGCATTTT.